The present T cell receptor (beta chain) was sequenced within a study of early T cells in non-severe SARS-CoV-2 infection. Study-wide context: Bulk RNA taken from unsorted whole blood was sequenced, leaving chains unpaired.

Trimming cost V 0 bases and J 7 bases, with 11 bases left between them. CDR1 is SGDLS and CDR2 is YYNGEE in the germline V gene. The CDR3 is made up of 14 amino acids. TCRdb redid the calling of the 5' RACE reads with MiXCR, one entry per CDR3 protein. Of 66,000 or so distinct CDR3 sequences in the sample, around 13% were seen once. This clonotype was sampled from an adult who was a healthcare worker with PCR-confirmed SARS-CoV-2 infection or an uninfected control (not recorded which). This chain links TRBV9 with TRBJ2-1; D possibly corresponds to TRBD2 (6 bases). Sequenced material: whole blood. DNA of the CDR3: TGTGCCAGCAGCGTAGCGGGAGAGAGGAATGAGCAGTTCTTC. The encoded protein is CASSVAGERNEQFF.